Sequencing of this T cell receptor (beta chain) was carried out in a study of shared clonotypes between healthy human individuals. Looking at the study overall: The study used three CD4 naive, three CD4 memory, two CD8 naive and one CD8 memory plate per donor.

Profiling relied on immunoSEQ multiplex PCR, and the TCRdb table lists in-frame clones only, not all of them. The table shows over a million clones, with about 75% occurring only once. Trimming pared 5 bases from V and 5 bases from J, leaving 18 bases between. The CDR3 contains 15 residues. Germline CDR1 and CDR2: LNHDA and SQIVND (reference sequence). A remark on this clone: Its specificity is unknown.

Findings and limits, study-wide: Clonotypes shared by all four donors outscored non-shared clonotypes in generation probability.

This clonotype was sampled from a man younger than 35 in good health. Material for sequencing was memory CD4+ T cells sorted from blood. Sample subset: CD45RA-negative fraction. The chain is built from TRBV19 and TRBJ2-5; TRBD1 is a possible D gene (5 bases). The CDR3 nucleotides read TGTGCCAGTAGTGAAAGCAGGGCGAGTCTGGAGACCCAGTACTTC. Translation: CASSESRASLETQYF.